These T cell receptor beta chains were read from a single sample in a study of cytomegalovirus exposure and HLA in healthy donors. Here immunoSEQ multiplex PCR was the method, and the copy in TCRdb shows in-frame clones only, minus some. The sample has approximately 180,000 clones, approximately 70% seen once. The specimen sequenced was PBMCs. The source is a woman in her 30s in good health and CMV-seronegative. Both conserved end residues are part of each CDR3. Each record gives: D gene, V gene, J gene, CDR3 protein. A D gene is named only where the DNA matches it firmly.

d_gene: -
v_gene: TRBV6-6
j_gene: TRBJ1-1
CDR3aa: CASSPGGGTEAFF

d_gene: TRBD2
v_gene: TRBV14
j_gene: TRBJ2-1
CDR3aa: CASSQEASGRARGNEQFF

d_gene: -
v_gene: TRBV18
j_gene: TRBJ1-4
CDR3aa: CASSRNREGMELFF

d_gene: -
v_gene: TRBV5-1
j_gene: TRBJ2-2
CDR3aa: CASSLYGTSTGELFF

d_gene: -
v_gene: TRBV2
j_gene: TRBJ1-2
CDR3aa: CATRPGTYTPYGYTF

d_gene: -
v_gene: TRBV11-2
j_gene: TRBJ1-1
CDR3aa: CASSLVGGNTEAFF

d_gene: -
v_gene: TRBV15
j_gene: TRBJ2-5
CDR3aa: CATSPDSQETQYF

d_gene: -
v_gene: TRBV6-5
j_gene: TRBJ2-3
CDR3aa: CASTPHRSTDTQYF

d_gene: TRBD2
v_gene: TRBV5-1
j_gene: TRBJ2-3
CDR3aa: CASSLARTSGSADTQYF

d_gene: -
v_gene: TRBV11-2
j_gene: TRBJ2-3
CDR3aa: CASSLDLVLTSTDTQYF

d_gene: TRBD1
v_gene: TRBV5-1
j_gene: TRBJ2-7
CDR3aa: CASSFRTGGDEQYF

d_gene: TRBD1
v_gene: TRBV4-2
j_gene: TRBJ1-1
CDR3aa: CASSQDHLGQMTMNTEAFF

d_gene: TRBD1
v_gene: TRBV11-1
j_gene: TRBJ2-3
CDR3aa: CASSYRDRGYGTDTQYF

d_gene: -
v_gene: TRBV7-9
j_gene: TRBJ2-7
CDR3aa: CASSFLLPAAYEGQYF